This T cell receptor (beta chain) was recorded in a study of blood T cell repertoires in COVID-19. The table lists this clone with a count of one. Clones were sequenced by immunoSEQ multiplex PCR, and TCRdb holds only the in-frame ones, with some missing. This sample carries about 78,000 clones, roughly 86% of them seen once, and the ten largest clones take 4.9%. This CDR3 is built from 15 residues. Trimming took 6 bases from V and 3 from J, leaving 16 bases between them. The germline gives CDR1 MNHEY, CDR2 SVGAGI. The receptor comes from a man aged 45-60 years with active or convalescent COVID-19. The chain recombines TRBV6-5 with TRBJ2-3; D gene unclear. Material: peripheral blood. CDR3 DNA sequence: TGTGCCAGCAGGTCAGGTTCTCAGGAAACAGATACGCAGTATTTT. The encoded protein is CASRSGSQETDTQYF.